The following is a TCR beta chain sequence with its context. United States facilities provided treatment to all participants with HIV. Assay version v3.0 of immunoSEQ was used, and it was run at survey level. Generated by immunoSEQ multiplex PCR, the TCRdb table keeps only in-frame clones and is missing some. The sample has tens of thousands of clones, less than 85% seen once; the top ten hold 6% to 8%. These data belong to a study of long-term antiretroviral therapy in people with HIV. This CDR3 region has 14 residues. V shed 3 bases and J shed 0 bases, with 11 bases lying between them. The germline V gene has CDR1 SQVTM and CDR2 ANQGSEA.

This TCR was recovered from a man between 35 and 55 years old with HIV. The sample here was unsorted PBMCs, taken 0.3 years after starting antiretroviral therapy. V usage is TRBV29-1 and J usage is TRBJ2-5; the D gene is possibly TRBD1 (5 bases). In DNA form, the CDR3 reads TGCAGCGTTGATCCCCAGGGCTACCAAGAGACCCAGTACTTC. This codes for CSVDPQGYQETQYF.